Sequencing of this T cell receptor (beta chain) was carried out in a study of identical twins. Study findings and constraints: Findings depended on cross-sectional statistics rather than tracking the same donors.

There are 11 residues in the CDR3. CDR1 and CDR2 (germline): SGHRS, YFSETQ. Trimming removed 4 bases from V and 9 bases from J, with 11 bases in between. TCRdb reprocessed the 5' RACE reads via MiXCR and lists one record per CDR3 protein. The table records more than 650,000 distinct CDR3 sequences, 6.1% of them present only once. This clonotype has more than one count but fewer than ten. Its target is not known. The clonotype was recovered from a young man in good health. V is TRBV5-1 and J is TRBJ2-7; a possible D gene is TRBD2 (6 bases). The sequencing input was naive T cells sorted from blood. The CDR3 nucleotides read TGCGCCAGCAGCACGGGACTTGTGCAGTACTTC. It encodes CASSTGLVQYF.